This T cell receptor beta chain originates from a study of blood T cell repertoires in COVID-19. With 5 bases clipped from V and 0 bases from J, the junction kept 7 bases outside the gene matches. The CDR3 has 16 residues. CDR1 and CDR2 (germline): SEHNR, FQNEAQ (reference sequence). Per the original methods: For nucleated cells, counts were estimated from reference gene primer amplification. Some clones are missing from TCRdb's copy, which holds only in-frame ones; the method was immunoSEQ multiplex PCR. Clonal size and the V and J genes are those of that table, whereas D and trimming came from the DNA. Here the sample spans 50,000 to 70,000 clones, over 75% being singletons.

V gene TRBV7-9 combines with J gene TRBJ2-1, with TRBD1 identical over 7 bases. The sequenced sample consisted of peripheral blood. This TCR was sampled from a woman of 80 years or more with active COVID-19. CDR3: CASSPRGISSYNEQFF. DNA for the CDR3: TGTGCCAGCAGCCCCAGGGGGATTAGCTCCTACAATGAGCAGTTCTTC.